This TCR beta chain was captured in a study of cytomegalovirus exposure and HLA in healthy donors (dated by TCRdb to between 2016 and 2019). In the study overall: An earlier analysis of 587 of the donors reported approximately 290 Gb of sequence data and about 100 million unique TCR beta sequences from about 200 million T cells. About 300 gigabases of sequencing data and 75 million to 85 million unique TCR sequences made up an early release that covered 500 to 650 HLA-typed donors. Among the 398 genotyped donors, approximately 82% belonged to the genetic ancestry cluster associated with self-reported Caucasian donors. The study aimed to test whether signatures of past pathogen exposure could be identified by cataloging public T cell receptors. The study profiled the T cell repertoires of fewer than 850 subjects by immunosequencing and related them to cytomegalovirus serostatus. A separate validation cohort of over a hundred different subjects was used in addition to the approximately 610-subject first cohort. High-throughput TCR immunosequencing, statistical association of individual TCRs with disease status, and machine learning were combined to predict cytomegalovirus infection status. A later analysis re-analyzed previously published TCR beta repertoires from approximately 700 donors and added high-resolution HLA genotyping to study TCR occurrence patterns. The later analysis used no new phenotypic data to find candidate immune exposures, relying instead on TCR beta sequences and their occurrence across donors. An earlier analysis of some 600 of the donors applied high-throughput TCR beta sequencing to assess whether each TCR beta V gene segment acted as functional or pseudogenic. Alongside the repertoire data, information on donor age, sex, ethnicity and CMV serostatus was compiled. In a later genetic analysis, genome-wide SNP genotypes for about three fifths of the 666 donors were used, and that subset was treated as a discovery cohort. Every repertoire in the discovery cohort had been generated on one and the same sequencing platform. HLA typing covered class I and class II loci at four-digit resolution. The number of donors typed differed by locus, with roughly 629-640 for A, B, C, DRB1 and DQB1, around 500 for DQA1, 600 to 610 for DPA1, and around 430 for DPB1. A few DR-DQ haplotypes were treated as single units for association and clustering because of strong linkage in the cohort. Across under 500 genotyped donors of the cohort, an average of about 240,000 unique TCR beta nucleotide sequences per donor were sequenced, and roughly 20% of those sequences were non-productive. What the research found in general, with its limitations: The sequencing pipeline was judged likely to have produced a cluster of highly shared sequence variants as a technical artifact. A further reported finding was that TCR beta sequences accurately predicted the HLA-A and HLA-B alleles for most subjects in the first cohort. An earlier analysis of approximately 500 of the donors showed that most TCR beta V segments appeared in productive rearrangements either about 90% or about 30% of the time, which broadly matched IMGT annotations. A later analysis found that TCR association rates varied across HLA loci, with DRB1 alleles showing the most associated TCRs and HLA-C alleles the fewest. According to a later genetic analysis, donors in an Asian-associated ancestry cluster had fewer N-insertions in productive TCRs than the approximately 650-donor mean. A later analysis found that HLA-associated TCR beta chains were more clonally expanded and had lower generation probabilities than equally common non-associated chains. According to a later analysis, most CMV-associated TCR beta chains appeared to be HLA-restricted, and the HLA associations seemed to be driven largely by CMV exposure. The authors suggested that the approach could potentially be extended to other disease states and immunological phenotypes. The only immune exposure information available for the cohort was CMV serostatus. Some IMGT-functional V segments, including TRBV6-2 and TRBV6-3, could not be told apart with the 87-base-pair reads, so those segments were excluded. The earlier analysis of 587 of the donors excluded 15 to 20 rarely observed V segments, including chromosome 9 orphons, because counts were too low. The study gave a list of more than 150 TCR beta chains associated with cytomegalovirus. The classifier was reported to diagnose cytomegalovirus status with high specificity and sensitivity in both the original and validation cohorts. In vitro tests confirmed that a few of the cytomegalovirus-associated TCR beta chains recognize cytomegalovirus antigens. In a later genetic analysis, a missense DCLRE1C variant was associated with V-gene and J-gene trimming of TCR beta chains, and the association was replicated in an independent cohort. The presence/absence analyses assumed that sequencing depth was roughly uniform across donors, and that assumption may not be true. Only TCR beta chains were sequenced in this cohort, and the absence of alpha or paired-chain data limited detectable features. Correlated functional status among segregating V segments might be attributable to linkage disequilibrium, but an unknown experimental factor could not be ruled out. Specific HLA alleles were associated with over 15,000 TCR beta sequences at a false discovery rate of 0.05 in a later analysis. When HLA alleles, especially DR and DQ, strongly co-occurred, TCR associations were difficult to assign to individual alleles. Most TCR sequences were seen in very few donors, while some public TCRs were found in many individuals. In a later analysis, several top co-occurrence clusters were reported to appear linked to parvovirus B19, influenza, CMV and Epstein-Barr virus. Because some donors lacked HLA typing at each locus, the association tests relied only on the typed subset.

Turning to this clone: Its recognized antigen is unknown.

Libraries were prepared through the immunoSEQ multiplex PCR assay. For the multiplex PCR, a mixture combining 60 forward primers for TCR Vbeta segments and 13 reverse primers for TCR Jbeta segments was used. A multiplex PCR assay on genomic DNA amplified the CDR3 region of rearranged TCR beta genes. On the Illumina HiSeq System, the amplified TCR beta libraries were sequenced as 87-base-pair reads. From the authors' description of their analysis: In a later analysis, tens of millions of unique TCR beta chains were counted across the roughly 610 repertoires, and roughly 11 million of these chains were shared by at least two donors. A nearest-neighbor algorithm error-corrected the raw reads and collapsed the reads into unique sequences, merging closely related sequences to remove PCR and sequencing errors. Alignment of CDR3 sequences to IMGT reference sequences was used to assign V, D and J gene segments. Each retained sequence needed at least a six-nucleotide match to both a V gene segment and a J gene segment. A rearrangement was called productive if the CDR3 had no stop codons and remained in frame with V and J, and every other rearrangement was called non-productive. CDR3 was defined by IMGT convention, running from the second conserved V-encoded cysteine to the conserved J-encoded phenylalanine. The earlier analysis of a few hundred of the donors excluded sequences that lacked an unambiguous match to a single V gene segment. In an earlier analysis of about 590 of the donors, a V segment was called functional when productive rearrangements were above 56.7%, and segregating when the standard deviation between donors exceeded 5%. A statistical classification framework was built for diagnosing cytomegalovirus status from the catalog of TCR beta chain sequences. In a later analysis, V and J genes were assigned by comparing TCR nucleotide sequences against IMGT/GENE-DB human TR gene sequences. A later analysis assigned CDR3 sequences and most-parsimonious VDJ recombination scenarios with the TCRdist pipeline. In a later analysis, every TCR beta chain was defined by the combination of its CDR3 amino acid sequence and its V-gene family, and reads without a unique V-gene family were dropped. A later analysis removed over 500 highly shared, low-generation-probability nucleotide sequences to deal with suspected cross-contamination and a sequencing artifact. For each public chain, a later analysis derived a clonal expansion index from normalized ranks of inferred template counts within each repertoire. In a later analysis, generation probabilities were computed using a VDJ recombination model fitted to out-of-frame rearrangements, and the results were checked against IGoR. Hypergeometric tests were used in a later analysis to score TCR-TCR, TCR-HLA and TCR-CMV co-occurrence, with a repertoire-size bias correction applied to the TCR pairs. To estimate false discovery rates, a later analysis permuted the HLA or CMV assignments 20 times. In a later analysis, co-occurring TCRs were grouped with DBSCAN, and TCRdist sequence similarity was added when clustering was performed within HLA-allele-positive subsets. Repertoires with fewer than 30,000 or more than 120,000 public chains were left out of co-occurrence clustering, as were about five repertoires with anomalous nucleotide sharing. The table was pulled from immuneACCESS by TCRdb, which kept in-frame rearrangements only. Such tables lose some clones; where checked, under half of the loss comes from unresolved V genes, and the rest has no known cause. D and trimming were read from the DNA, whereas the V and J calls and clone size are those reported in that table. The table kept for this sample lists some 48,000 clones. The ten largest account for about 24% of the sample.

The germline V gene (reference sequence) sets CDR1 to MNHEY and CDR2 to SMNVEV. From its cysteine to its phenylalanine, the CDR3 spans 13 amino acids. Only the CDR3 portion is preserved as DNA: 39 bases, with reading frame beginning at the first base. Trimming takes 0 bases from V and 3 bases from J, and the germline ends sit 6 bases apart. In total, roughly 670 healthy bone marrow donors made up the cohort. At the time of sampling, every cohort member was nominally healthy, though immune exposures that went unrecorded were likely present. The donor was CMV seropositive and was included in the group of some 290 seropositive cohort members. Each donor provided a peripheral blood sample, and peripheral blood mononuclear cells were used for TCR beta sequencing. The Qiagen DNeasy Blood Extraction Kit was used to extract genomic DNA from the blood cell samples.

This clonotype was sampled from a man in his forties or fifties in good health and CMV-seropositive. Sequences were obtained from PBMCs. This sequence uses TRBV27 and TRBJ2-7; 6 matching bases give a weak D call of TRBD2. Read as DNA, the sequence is TGTGCCAGCAGTTTATCGGAGGGCTACGAGCAGTACTTC. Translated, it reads CASSLSEGYEQYF.